What follows describes a single T cell receptor beta chain. Using immunoSEQ multiplex PCR, the repertoire was profiled, and TCRdb retains in-frame clones only, with some absent. Here the sample spans roughly 270,000 clones, about four fifths being singletons. This specimen belongs to a study of blood T cell repertoires in COVID-19. Whole-study context: The origin of the acute and convalescent COVID-19 samples was the United States, Italy and Spain.

Individuals aged roughly 18 to 100 years were recruited from 24 US areas. Cohort allocation depended upon clinical history that participants reported. No more than 2 weeks before study entry, exposed participants had met a case of COVID-19. This CDR3 has 16 residues. Per the germline V gene, CDR1 is MNHEY and CDR2 is SVGAGI. V was clipped by 2 bases and J by 1 base, with 14 bases between them. The specimen was PBMCs or T cells enriched from blood (not recorded which). The chain carries TRBV6-5 and TRBJ2-5; perhaps TRBD1 as D (6 bases). The sequence came from a man aged 35 to 55 who had been exposed to COVID-19. The CDR3 here is CASSYENTGRQETQYF. The CDR3 coding sequence is TGTGCCAGCAGTTACGAGAATACAGGGCGCCAAGAGACCCAGTACTTC.